These T cell receptor beta chains were read from a single sample in a study of blood T cell repertoires in COVID-19. Profiled with immunoSEQ multiplex PCR; TCRdb holds only in-frame clones, not every one. In the table there are 70,000 to 95,000 clones, approximately 78% of which are singletons. Input material: peripheral blood. The receptors stem from a human donor in a cohort sampled during active COVID-19. The CDR3 runs from the conserved cysteine through the conserved F or W. D genes are given only for firm matches. Size tells how often a clone was seen (once, few, many) or the class of an expanded clone, and some rows leave it out.

-	-	TRBV15	TRBJ1-2	CATSYLIGANYGYTF	TGTGCCACCAGCTACTTGATCGGGGCTAACTATGGCTACACCTTC
-	-	TRBV6-2/TRBV6-3	TRBJ2-2	CASSFNRAGELFF	TGTGCCAGCAGTTTCAACAGGGCTGGGGAGCTGTTTTTT
few	TRBD1	TRBV5-5	TRBJ2-6	CASSILGGAGANVLTF	TGTGCCAGCTCCATCCTAGGGGGCGCTGGGGCCAACGTCCTGACTTTC
-	-	TRBV19	TRBJ1-3	CAISYGNTIYF	TGTGCCATTAGTTATGGAAACACCATATATTTT
-	-	TRBV5-1	TRBJ1-3	CASSLDLGGAGNTIYF	TGCGCCAGCAGCTTAGACTTGGGGGGAGCTGGAAACACCATATATTTT
-	TRBD2	TRBV27	TRBJ2-5	CASSLAGGLETQYF	TGTGCCAGCAGTTTAGCGGGGGGGCTAGAGACCCAGTACTTC
-	TRBD1	TRBV5-1	TRBJ2-7	CASSKLGTGGVDEQYF	TGCGCCAGCAGCAAACTCGGGACAGGGGGCGTCGACGAGCAGTACTTC
-	-	TRBV6-1	TRBJ2-7	CASSEWGRANEQYF	TGTGCCAGCAGTGAATGGGGCAGGGCAAACGAGCAGTACTTC
-	-	TRBV3-1/TRBV3-2	TRBJ1-1	CASARSAGHHTEAFF	TGTGCCAGCGCAAGATCTGCCGGACACCACACTGAAGCTTTCTTT
-	-	TRBV6-5	TRBJ1-3	CASSYVPGTLGNTIYF	TGTGCCAGCAGTTACGTGCCAGGAACCCTTGGAAACACCATATATTTT
-	TRBD1	TRBV3-1/TRBV3-2	TRBJ1-2	CASSLNQGAGYTF	TGTGCCAGCAGCCTGAATCAGGGGGCCGGCTACACCTTC
-	-	TRBV9	TRBJ1-2	CASSSSREWGLSYGYTF	TGTGCCAGCAGCTCGTCCCGGGAGTGGGGGTTGAGCTATGGCTACACCTTC
-	-	TRBV28	TRBJ1-2	CASSSPGRGYGYTF	TGTGCCAGCAGTTCCCCAGGTCGGGGATATGGCTACACCTTC
few	TRBD1	TRBV6-6	TRBJ1-1	CASSKTGAGLAFF	TGTGCCAGCAGCAAAACAGGGGCCGGTCTAGCTTTCTTT
many	TRBD1	TRBV10-2	TRBJ1-3	CARRQGQSGNTIYF	TGCGCCCGCCGACAGGGGCAGTCTGGAAACACCATATATTTT
few	-	TRBV30	TRBJ2-7	CAWSVHTAYEQYF	TGTGCCTGGAGTGTACACACCGCCTACGAGCAGTACTTC
-	-	TRBV10-3	TRBJ2-3	CAISDGLTDTQYF	TGTGCCATCAGTGATGGCCTCACAGATACGCAGTATTTT
-	TRBD1	TRBV18	TRBJ1-6	CASSPTGEPLHF	TGTGCCAGCTCACCAACAGGGGAACCCCTCCACTTT
medium-sized	TRBD1	TRBV19	TRBJ1-4	CASTGQGRLFF	TGTGCCAGTACTGGACAGGGCAGACTGTTTTTT
-	-	TRBV9	TRBJ2-5	CASSVAGGREGETQYF	TGTGCCAGCAGCGTAGCCGGGGGGCGGGAAGGAGAGACCCAGTACTTC
-	TRBD2	TRBV25-1	TRBJ2-1	CASSVSPGERGNEQFF	TGTGCCAGCAGTGTATCCCCGGGGGAGCGGGGCAATGAGCAGTTCTTC
-	TRBD1	TRBV6-6	TRBJ2-7	CASSYRDSTYEQYF	TGTGCCAGCAGTTACCGGGACAGCACCTACGAGCAGTACTTC
-	-	TRBV7-2	TRBJ2-7	CASSSTRQGSYEQYF	TGTGCCAGCAGCTCGACTAGACAGGGCTCCTACGAGCAGTACTTC
-	-	TRBV6-4	TRBJ1-5	CASSLGKSTGNQPQHF	TGTGCCAGCTCCCTTGGAAAGAGTACAGGGAATCAGCCCCAGCATTTT
once	-	TRBV11-2	TRBJ2-3	CASSRITSRPGLQYF	TGTGCCAGCAGCCGGATTACGTCCCGTCCGGGACTTCAGTATTTT
-	TRBD1	TRBV2	TRBJ2-2	CASSEEGAVAGELFF	TGTGCCAGCAGTGAAGAGGGGGCAGTGGCCGGGGAGCTGTTTTTT
-	-	TRBV6-5	TRBJ1-1	CASSLESRGTEAFF	TGTGCCAGCAGTCTGGAGAGTCGGGGGACTGAAGCTTTCTTT
-	-	TRBV12-3/TRBV12-4	TRBJ1-2	CASSLWPRGYTF	TGTGCCAGCAGTTTGTGGCCTAGGGGCTACACCTTC
once	-	TRBV5-5	TRBJ1-4	CASSLVSREKLFF	TGTGCCAGCAGCTTGGTGTCGCGGGAAAAACTGTTTTTT
-	-	TRBV3-1/TRBV3-2	TRBJ2-1	CASSLDSYRGYNEQFF	TGTGCCAGCAGTCTGGACAGCTATCGGGGTTACAATGAGCAGTTCTTC
-	-	TRBV5-4	TRBJ1-1	CASSLAGRGAGEAFF	TGTGCCAGCAGCTTGGCCGGCAGGGGAGCTGGTGAAGCTTTCTTT
-	TRBD1	TRBV11-2	TRBJ1-4	CASSNGGTGVEKLFF	TGTGCCAGCAGCAACGGGGGGACAGGGGTCGAAAAACTGTTTTTT
many	TRBD1	TRBV19	TRBJ1-5	CASSTRDRGQPQHF	TGTGCCAGTAGTACTCGAGACAGGGGACAGCCCCAGCATTTT
-	TRBD1	TRBV5-6	TRBJ2-3	CASSFPQGGTDTQYF	TGTGCCAGCAGCTTCCCACAGGGGGGCACAGATACGCAGTATTTT
-	-	TRBV6-5	TRBJ1-1	CASRRTVDTEAFF	TGTGCCAGCAGGCGGACAGTGGACACTGAAGCTTTCTTT
-	-	TRBV18	TRBJ1-5	CASSLGSPSTGQPQHF	TGTGCCAGCTCACTGGGCAGCCCCTCTACTGGTCAGCCCCAGCATTTT
once	TRBD1	TRBV18	TRBJ1-1	CASSPRQGTTEAFF	TGTGCCAGCTCACCACGACAGGGGACCACTGAAGCTTTCTTT
-	-	TRBV7-3	TRBJ2-1	CASSLRDTAYNEQFF	TGTGCCAGCAGCCTCCGGGACACCGCTTACAATGAGCAGTTCTTC
-	TRBD1	TRBV7-2	TRBJ2-3	CASSPDRGPDTQYF	TGTGCCAGCAGCCCCGATAGGGGGCCCGATACGCAGTATTTT
-	TRBD1	TRBV7-6	TRBJ2-2	CASSFSGTARTGELFF	TGTGCCAGCAGCTTCTCCGGGACAGCGAGGACCGGGGAGCTGTTTTTT
-	TRBD2	TRBV5-1	TRBJ2-3	CASSLNPSGAKDTQYF	TGCGCCAGCAGCTTGAACCCTAGCGGGGCGAAAGATACGCAGTATTTT